These T cell receptor beta chains were read from a single sample in a study of early stage breast cancer tumors. Sequenced by immunoSEQ multiplex PCR; TCRdb stores in-frame clones only, minus some. The sample lists under 30,000 clones, about 70% seen once, with around 35% in the top ten. The sample taken for sequencing was blood. Every receptor here comes from a person between 50 and 60 years old with breast cancer. Both conserved end residues are part of each CDR3. Fields, in order: clone size, CDR3 length, J gene, D gene, V gene, CDR3 DNA, CDR3 protein. A D gene is named only where the DNA matches it firmly. Expanded clones are given a class, and other clones once, few, many or no size at all.

>.|13|TRBJ2-7|.|TRBV7-9
TGTGCCAGCAGCTTAGGTTTCTACTACGAGCAGTACTTC
CASSLGFYYEQYF
>.|17|TRBJ1-5|.|TRBV2
TGTGCCAGCAGTGGAAATGTGGTCGGGGCAGGCAATCAGCCCCAGCATTTT
CASSGNVVGAGNQPQHF
>once|14|TRBJ2-7|.|TRBV23-1
TGCGCCAGCAGTCACCCAGGGAGCTCCTACGAGCAGTACTTC
CASSHPGSSYEQYF
>.|17|TRBJ2-1|.|TRBV14
TGTGCCAGCAGCCCTGTAAAAGACTCTAGCCGAGCCTACGAGCAGTTCTTC
CASSPVKDSSRAYEQFF
>.|17|TRBJ1-3|TRBD1|TRBV5-1
TGCGCCAGCAGCTTGGAAGGGTCAGGGGGCTCTGGAAACACCATATATTTT
CASSLEGSGGSGNTIYF
>.|12|TRBJ2-7|.|TRBV15
TGTGCCACCAGCAGAGTATGGGGCGAGCAGTACTTC
CATSRVWGEQYF
>.|15|TRBJ2-5|.|TRBV11-2
TGTGCCAGCAGCTTAGATGGCGGCCCGCAAGAGACCCAGTACTTC
CASSLDGGPQETQYF
>few|15|TRBJ2-3|TRBD1|TRBV6-5
TGTGCCAGCAGTGTAACGGGACAGGAGACAGATACGCAGTATTTT
CASSVTGQETDTQYF
>.|16|TRBJ2-7|.|TRBV6-1
TGTGCCAGCAGTGACGGGACACCTTCCCGGGTCGACGAGCAGTACTTC
CASSDGTPSRVDEQYF
>few|14|TRBJ1-2|.|TRBV29-1
TGCAGCGTTCGGTTGGGGGAGGCTAACTATGGCTACACCTTC
CSVRLGEANYGYTF
>.|13|TRBJ2-3|.|TRBV5-4
TGTGCCAGCAGCTTAGAGGTTGGAGATACGCAGTATTTT
CASSLEVGDTQYF
>.|15|TRBJ1-5|TRBD1|TRBV7-9
TGTGCCAGCAGCCCGGGACAGGGTATTAATCAGCCCCAGCATTTT
CASSPGQGINQPQHF
>.|16|TRBJ2-7|.|TRBV6-1
TGTGCCAGCAGTGAAGCTGTTACTAGCCTTACCTACGAGCAGTACTTC
CASSEAVTSLTYEQYF
>.|13|TRBJ2-3|TRBD2|TRBV10-2
TGCGCCAGCGGGACTAGCGGGAGAGATACGCAGTATTTT
CASGTSGRDTQYF
>once|24|TRBJ1-3|.|TRBV12-5
TGTGCTAGTGGTTTGGTACCAACTACCCTAGGAGAGGCAGACTCTATCTCCTCTGGAAGCACCATATATTTT
CASGLVPTTLGEADSISSGSTIYF
>.|13|TRBJ2-7|.|TRBV25-1
TGTGCCAGCGGTAGGGCGGACTCCTACGAGCAGTACTTC
CASGRADSYEQYF
>few|15|TRBJ1-2|.|TRBV11-2
TGTGCCAGCAGCCCTGGGAGGACGTATCTCCATGGCTACACCTTC
CASSPGRTYLHGYTF
>once|15|TRBJ1-2|TRBD1|TRBV6-6
TGTGCCAGCAGTTCTAGACAGGGGGCTGGCTATGGCTACACCTTC
CASSSRQGAGYGYTF
>.|13|TRBJ1-3|.|TRBV7-3
TGTGCCAGCAGCTTAGACAGGGGAAACACCATATATTTT
CASSLDRGNTIYF
>few|15|TRBJ2-7|TRBD2|TRBV14
TGTGCCAGCAGCCTCCTGGTGGGGGGGTCCTACGAGCAGTACTTC
CASSLLVGGSYEQYF
>few|12|TRBJ1-2|.|TRBV25-1
TGTGCCAGCAGTGGGCCTAACTATGGCTACACCTTC
CASSGPNYGYTF
>.|13|TRBJ2-7|.|TRBV7-2
TGTGCCAGCAGCTACCCCGGGGGCCACGAGCAGTACTTC
CASSYPGGHEQYF
>.|12|TRBJ2-5|.|TRBV18
TGTGCCAGCTCACCCGACAGGGAGACCCAGTACTTC
CASSPDRETQYF